A single sample is the source of the 21 T cell receptor beta chains below, sequenced in a study of blood T cell repertoires in COVID-19. Sequenced by immunoSEQ multiplex PCR; TCRdb stores in-frame clones only, minus some. Of approximately 87,000 clones listed, around 89% are singletons. Sample: peripheral blood. The receptors shown here come from a man aged 70 or older with active or convalescent COVID-19.

The chain is built from TRBV6-4 and TRBJ2-7, with 12 nucleotides matching TRBD2. Trimming cost V 4 bases and J 1 base; bases outside gene matches: 2. Germline assignment: CDR1 MRHNA and CDR2 SNTAGT. This CDR3 contains 15 residues. The CDR3 DNA is TGTGCCAGCAGTGTGACTAGCGGGGGTTCCTACGAGCAGTACTTC. Its translation is CASSVTSGGSYEQYF.

The chain's CDR3 is CASSPSREYGYTF. The CDR3, as DNA: TGTGCCAGCAGTCCCAGCCGGGAATATGGCTACACCTTC. The genes are TRBV6-5 and TRBJ1-2, with D hard to call. The germline CDR1 and CDR2 sequences are MNHEY and SVGAGI. CDR3 length equals 13 residues. V dropped 5 bases and J dropped 5 bases, with 12 bases sitting between them.

This sequence joins TRBV5-6 and TRBJ2-5; D unresolved. V gave up 2 bases and J gave up 4 bases, with 9 bases separating them. Germline CDR1 is SGHDT and CDR2 is YYEEEE. The CDR3 loop spans 13 amino acids. The CDR3 DNA reads as TGTGCCAGCAGCTTCCCGGGTGGAGAGACCCAGTACTTC. This translates into CASSFPGGETQYF. The full variable domain, rest sourced from reference TRBV5-6 and TRBJ2-5, is DAGVTQSPTHLIKTRGQQVTLRCSPKSGHDTVSWYQQALGQGPQFIFQYYEEEERQRGNFPDRFSGHQFPNYSSELNVNALLLGDSALYLCASSFPGGETQYFGPGTRLLVL.

The rearrangement links TRBV30 to TRBJ1-1; tentative D call: TRBD1 (5 bases). The germline V gene encodes CDR1 GTSNPN and CDR2 SVGIG (reference sequence). CDR3 length: 12 residues. Trimming removed 4 bases from V and 6 bases from J, with 12 bases in between. DNA for the CDR3: TGTGCCTGGACCCGCGGGGGACCTGAAGCTTTCTTT. Encoded protein: CAWTRGGPEAFF.

V gene TRBV5-1 combines with J gene TRBJ1-4, with D possibly being TRBD1 (5 bases). Germline-derived CDR1 and CDR2 are SGHRS and YFSETQ. This CDR3 is built from 14 residues. V lost 3 bases to trimming and J lost 3 bases, with 9 bases between them. The CDR3 spells CASSYGGSNEKLFF. CDR3 coding DNA: TGCGCCAGCAGCTACGGGGGATCTAATGAAAAACTGTTTTTT. The variable domain in full, completed from reference TRBV5-1 and TRBJ1-4, reads KAGVTQTPRYLIKTRGQQVTLSCSPISGHRSVSWYQQTPGQGLQFLFEYFSETQRNKGNFPGRFSGRQFSNSRSEMNVSTLELGDSALYLCASSYGGSNEKLFFGSGTQLSVL.

The sample holds one count of this clone. The chain couples TRBV30 to TRBJ2-7; TRBD2 might be the D (5 bases). V lost 0 bases and J lost 3, with 9 bases in between. This CDR3 is built from 13 residues. Germline V CDR1 and CDR2: GTSNPN, SVGIG (reference sequence). The CDR3 sequence: CAWSVLGGYEQYF. CDR3 sequence (DNA): TGTGCCTGGAGTGTACTAGGCGGCTACGAGCAGTACTTC.

The genes are TRBV4-2 and TRBJ2-3; 7 nucleotides match TRBD1. This CDR3 contains 15 residues. The J segment lost 0 bases and the V segment lost 2 bases, leaving 2 bases of the junction unmatched. The V gene's germline CDR1 is LGHNA and CDR2 YNFKEQ. The CDR3 DNA sequence: TGTGCCAGCAGCCAAACGGGACAGAGCACAGATACGCAGTATTTT. Translation gives CASSQTGQSTDTQYF.

The chain has TRBV18 and TRBJ2-7; 10 bases match TRBD2. The CDR3 runs to 15 residues. Germline lookup yields CDR1 KGHSH and CDR2 LQKENI. J gave up 3 bases and V 6 bases, and 8 bases lay outside the gene matches. CDR3 in amino acids: CASSSGPSGSYEQYF. The CDR3 DNA is TGTGCCAGCTCCAGTGGCCCTAGCGGGAGCTACGAGCAGTACTTC.

V usage is TRBV11-2 and J usage is TRBJ2-1, with D possibly being TRBD2 (6 bases). The CDR3 totals 17 residues. With 1 base removed from V and 0 bases from J, the gap between germline ends came to 13 bases. Germline V gene data show CDR1 as SGHAT and CDR2 as FQNNGV. CDR3 coding DNA: TGTGCCAGCAGCTTAGCCCCTCGGGGGAGCTCCTACAATGAGCAGTTCTTC. Translating gives CASSLAPRGSSYNEQFF.

V usage is TRBV5-1 and J usage is TRBJ1-1; 8 bases line up with TRBD1. V lost 2 bases and J lost 1; bases outside the gene matches: 1. The germline V gene encodes CDR1 SGHRS and CDR2 YFSETQ. The CDR3 runs 14 residues. The CDR3 region is CASSFGQGNTEAFF. The DNA for the CDR3 is TGCGCCAGCAGCTTCGGACAGGGGAACACTGAAGCTTTCTTT.

This clone was found once. This chain connects TRBV7-2 to TRBJ2-2; 12 bases line up with TRBD2. The CDR3 is 16 residues long. The germline CDR1 and CDR2 sequences are SGHTA and FQGNSA. Germline trimming cut 6 bases from V and 5 bases from J; bases unmatched to any gene: 7. The CDR3 here is CASRATSGRYTGELFF. The DNA for the CDR3 is TGTGCCAGCAGGGCGACTAGCGGGAGATATACCGGGGAGCTGTTTTTT.

This clone was seen once. This chain uses TRBV15 with TRBJ2-3; 7 bases agree with TRBD2. The trim removed 5 bases at V and 3 bases at J, leaving 8 bases unmatched. The CDR3 extends over 15 amino acids. Germline CDR1 is LNHNV and CDR2 is YYDKDF (reference sequence). CDR3 bases: TGTGCCACCAGCGGGAGGGGCGGGATTACAGATACGCAGTATTTT. Translating it yields CATSGRGGITDTQYF.

The V and J genes are TRBV15 and TRBJ2-6; D is perhaps TRBD1 (5 bases). The CDR3 covers 18 residues. Trimming removed 4 bases at V and 2 bases at J, with 18 bases between. Per the germline V gene, CDR1 is LNHNV and CDR2 is YYDKDF (reference sequence). The CDR3 loop is CATSTSGQGWAGANVLTF. CDR3 coding DNA: TGTGCCACCAGCACAAGTGGGCAGGGCTGGGCTGGGGCCAACGTCCTGACTTTC.

This clone appeared a single time. This chain joins TRBV7-6 and TRBJ1-6; 7 nucleotides align to TRBD1. The CDR3 consists of 15 residues. Trimming removed 2 bases from V and 10 bases from J; junction bases left unmatched: 8. Germline-derived CDR1 and CDR2 are SGHVS and FNYEAQ. The CDR3 region is CASSLRQGPSSPLHF. The CDR3 DNA reads TGTGCCAGCAGCTTAAGACAGGGCCCCTCCTCACCCCTCCACTTT.

This rearrangement joins TRBV5-6 to TRBJ1-5; 8 bases map to TRBD1. Germline V gene sequence: CDR1 SGHDT, CDR2 YYEEEE. This CDR3 is 14 amino acids long. V lost 4 bases to trimming and J lost 2 bases; unmatched junction nucleotides: 2. The CDR3 reads CASSPGQGNQPQHF. The CDR3 DNA follows: TGTGCCAGCAGCCCGGGACAGGGCAATCAGCCCCAGCATTTT. Filled out from reference TRBV5-6 and TRBJ1-5, the complete variable domain reads DAGVTQSPTHLIKTRGQQVTLRCSPKSGHDTVSWYQQALGQGPQFIFQYYEEEERQRGNFPDRFSGHQFPNYSSELNVNALLLGDSALYLCASSPGQGNQPQHFGDGTRLSIL.

The J gene is TRBJ1-1, the V gene TRBV3-1 (or the pseudogene TRBV3-2); no definite D call. The CDR3 length is 11 residues. CDR1 LGHDT and CDR2 YNNKEL come from the germline V gene (reference sequence). The V end was cut by 11 bases, the J end by 1 base, with 8 bases between. The DNA of the CDR3 is TGTGCCTCCGGGGAGAACACTGAAGCTTTCTTT. As protein: CASGENTEAFF.

This sequence joins TRBV28 and TRBJ1-1; D possibly corresponds to TRBD1 (5 bases). V was clipped by 6 bases and J by 7 bases, with 15 bases between them. Germline V gene sequence: CDR1 MDHEN, CDR2 SYDVKM. This CDR3 region has 13 residues. CDR3 nucleotide sequence: TGTGCCAGCAGCCCGGGGGGGAAAAGTGAAGCTTTCTTT. It yields the protein CASSPGGKSEAFF.

The chain combines TRBV5-1 with TRBJ1-2, with 8 bases identical to TRBD1. The CDR3 has 14 residues. Germline loops: CDR1 SGHRS, CDR2 YFSETQ. J gave up 1 base and V 4 bases, and 3 bases lay outside the gene matches. The CDR3 loop reads CASSQTGDNYGYTF. The DNA for the CDR3 is TGCGCCAGCAGCCAGACAGGGGATAACTATGGCTACACCTTC.

This clone came up once. The chain couples TRBV7-2 to TRBJ1-6; 7 nucleotides line up with TRBD1. Germline V lookup: CDR1 SGHTA, CDR2 FQGNSA. The CDR3 is 15 amino acids. The V segment lost 4 bases and the J segment 11 bases; nucleotides outside the gene matches: 11. The CDR3 here is CASSSATGHGAPLHF. For the CDR3, the DNA is TGTGCCAGCAGCTCCGCGACAGGGCATGGCGCACCCCTCCACTTT.

This chain joins TRBV7-9 and TRBJ1-4; D may be TRBD1 (5 bases). There are 15 residues in the CDR3. Germline values: CDR1 SEHNR, CDR2 FQNEAQ (reference sequence). V was pared by 4 bases and J by 3 bases, with 12 bases between. Here the CDR3 reads CASSSVGLANEKLFF. The CDR3 DNA reads TGTGCCAGCAGCTCTGTGGGGCTGGCTAATGAAAAACTGTTTTTT.

The rearrangement joins TRBV6-9 to TRBJ2-7; possible D gene TRBD2, 6 bases. In germline, CDR1 is MNHGY, CDR2 SVAAGI. The CDR3 consists of 16 residues. Trimming left V 2 bases short and J 3 bases short, with 17 bases between. CDR3 residues: CASSYIGGRPGYEQYF. DNA of the CDR3: TGTGCCAGCAGTTATATCGGGGGACGCCCAGGCTACGAGCAGTACTTC.